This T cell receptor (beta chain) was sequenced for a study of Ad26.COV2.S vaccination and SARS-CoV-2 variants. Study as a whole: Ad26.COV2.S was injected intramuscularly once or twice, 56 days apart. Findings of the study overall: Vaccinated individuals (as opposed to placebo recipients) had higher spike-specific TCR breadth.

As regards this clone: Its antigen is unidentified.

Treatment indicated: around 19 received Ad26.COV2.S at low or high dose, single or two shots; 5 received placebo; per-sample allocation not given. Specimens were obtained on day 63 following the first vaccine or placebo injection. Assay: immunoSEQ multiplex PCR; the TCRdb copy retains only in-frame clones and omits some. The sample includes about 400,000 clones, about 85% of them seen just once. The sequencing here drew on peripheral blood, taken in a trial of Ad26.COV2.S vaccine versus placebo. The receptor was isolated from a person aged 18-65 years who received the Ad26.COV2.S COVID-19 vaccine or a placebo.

The CDR3 nucleotides read TGTGCCAGTACAAGGCAGGGGGCGGGTGGGGCCAACGTCCTGACTTTC. Its translation is CASTRQGAGGANVLTF. The V call is TRBV19, the J call TRBJ2-6; 8 bases map to TRBD1. Germline V CDR1 and CDR2: LNHDA, SQIVND (reference sequence). The CDR3 runs to 16 residues. V was clipped by 7 bases and J by 3 bases; unmatched bases: 8.